The 16 T cell receptor beta chains presented below share a single source sample, sequenced in a study of shared clonotypes between healthy human individuals. Clones were read by immunoSEQ multiplex PCR, and TCRdb kept only the in-frame ones, dropping some. The sample includes about 480,000 clones, over 60% of them seen just once. The sample taken for sequencing was PBMCs. Source of these receptors: a middle-aged woman in good health. Some clones in this sample may be carry-over from other donors' samples.

In this sample, this clone turned up a few times. This chain joins TRBV28 and TRBJ1-5; D perhaps matches TRBD1 (5 bases). The germline V gene has CDR1 MDHEN and CDR2 SYDVKM. CDR3 size: 14 residues. V lost 0 bases and J lost 4, with 7 bases in between. CDR3: CASSLWQGNQPQHF. CDR3 DNA sequence: TGTGCCAGCAGTTTATGGCAGGGAAATCAGCCCCAGCATTTT.

The chain is built from TRBV29-1 and TRBJ1-1, with TRBD1 as a possible D gene (5 bases). The CDR3 loop spans 13 amino acids. Germline loops: CDR1 SQVTM, CDR2 ANQGSEA. Deletions cut 4 bases from V and 0 bases from J, with 9 bases between. The CDR3 loop reads CSVVVQVNTEAFF. The CDR3 bases are TGCAGCGTTGTAGTACAGGTGAACACTGAAGCTTTCTTT.

The chain is built from TRBV19 and TRBJ1-1, with 7 bases that match TRBD1. The CDR3 is made up of 15 amino acids. The germline CDR1 and CDR2 sequences are LNHDA and SQIVND (reference sequence). Trimming took 4 bases from V and 1 from J; bases not matched to a gene: 6. The CDR3 region has the DNA TGTGCCAGTAGTACCCGGACAGGTGAGAACACTGAAGCTTTCTTT. Its translation is CASSTRTGENTEAFF.

The chain has TRBV28 and TRBJ2-1, with D maybe TRBD1 (5 bases). Germline V gene sequence: CDR1 MDHEN, CDR2 SYDVKM. The CDR3 sequence is 17 residues long. V was cut by 3 bases and J by 2 bases, with 17 bases left in between. This CDR3 reads CASSLGIGQGAYNEQFF. DNA of the CDR3: TGTGCCAGCAGTTTGGGAATTGGGCAGGGCGCCTACAATGAGCAGTTCTTC.

The chain combines TRBV7-8 with TRBJ2-7; D might be TRBD2 (6 bases). The CDR3 runs 17 residues. V was cut by 3 bases and J by 2 bases, with 20 bases left in between. In germline, CDR1 is SGHVS, CDR2 FQNEAQ. CDR3 in DNA: TGTGCCAGCAGCTTCCTTTTTCCGGGAGAGATCGCCTACGAGCAGTACTTC. It specifies CASSFLFPGEIAYEQYF.

This chain joins TRBV18 and TRBJ2-3; 12 bases match TRBD2. The CDR3 runs 16 residues. Per germline, CDR1 KGHSH and CDR2 LQKENI. The trim removed 6 bases at V and 2 bases at J, leaving 6 bases unmatched. The CDR3 DNA sequence: TGTGCCAGCTCCCGGACTAGCGGGATCTTCACAGATACGCAGTATTTT. Its translation: CASSRTSGIFTDTQYF.

This sequence joins TRBV29-1 and TRBJ1-2; D is possibly TRBD1 (5 bases). Per the germline V gene, CDR1 is SQVTM and CDR2 is ANQGSEA. Trimming removed 4 bases from V and 5 bases from J, with 20 bases in between. This CDR3 has 15 amino acids. This CDR3 is CSVAAAGRGRYGYTF. CDR3 bases: TGCAGCGTTGCCGCTGCGGGACGGGGACGTTATGGCTACACCTTC.

In DNA, the CDR3 is TGTGCCTGGAGTACTACTAGCGGGAAAAAGTACGAGCAGTACTTC. This codes for CAWSTTSGKKYEQYF. The chain joins TRBV30 to TRBJ2-7; 10 bases line up with TRBD2. With 2 bases clipped from V and 4 bases from J, the junction kept 8 bases outside the gene matches. The CDR3 is made up of 15 amino acids. CDR1 and CDR2 (germline): GTSNPN, SVGIG (reference sequence).

The sample holds many counts of this clone. V and J are TRBV6-1 and TRBJ1-1; D gene unclear. The CDR3 is 13 residues long. V lost 1 base and J 1 base, leaving 4 bases between the germline ends. CDR1 is MNHNS, CDR2 SASEGT, per germline. CDR3 nucleotides: TGTGCCAGCAGTGAAGGTGAGAACACTGAAGCTTTCTTT. It yields the protein CASSEGENTEAFF.

The chain has TRBV28 and TRBJ2-2; D is unresolved. The V gene's germline CDR1 is MDHEN and CDR2 SYDVKM. With 3 bases removed from V and 2 bases from J, the gap between germline ends came to 4 bases. This CDR3 is built from 13 residues. Here the CDR3 DNA reads TGTGCCAGCAGTTTCCATAACACCGGGGAGCTGTTTTTT. Protein: CASSFHNTGELFF. The complete variable domain, with remaining parts taken from reference TRBV28 and TRBJ2-2, reads DVKVTQSSRYLVKRTGEKVFLECVQDMDHENMFWYRQDPGLGLRLIYFSYDVKMKEKGDIPEGYSVSREKKERFSLILESASTNQTSMYLCASSFHNTGELFFGEGSRLTVL.

The CDR3 sequence: CASSIGGGGQGRSYTF. CDR3 sequence (DNA): TGTGCCAGTAGTATTGGAGGTGGGGGACAGGGTCGGAGCTACACCTTC. This chain links TRBV19 with TRBJ1-2, with 9 bases lining up with TRBD1. In germline, CDR1 is LNHDA, CDR2 SQIVND (reference sequence). There are 16 residues in the CDR3. Losses at the gene ends were 3 bases for V and 9 bases for J; bases not matched to a gene: 14. The whole variable domain, remainder taken from reference TRBV19 and TRBJ1-2, is DGGITQSPKYLFRKEGQNVTLSCEQNLNHDAMYWYRQDPGQGLRLIYYSQIVNDFQKGDIAEGYSVSREKKESFPLTVTSAQKNPTAFYLCASSIGGGGQGRSYTFGSGTRLTVV.

The rearrangement links TRBV5-4 to TRBJ2-3; D may be TRBD2 (5 bases). CDR3 length: 13 amino acids. Germline V lookup: CDR1 SGHNT, CDR2 YYREEE (reference sequence). V was trimmed by 0 bases and J by 6 bases, leaving 8 bases between them. DNA for the CDR3: TGTGCCAGCAGCTTGGGCGGGTGGGATACGCAGTATTTT. Protein: CASSLGGWDTQYF.

The chain uses TRBV4-1 and TRBJ2-5; D is possibly TRBD1 (6 bases). The CDR3 covers 13 residues. V dropped 5 bases and J dropped 5 bases, with 12 bases sitting between them. Per the germline V gene, CDR1 is MGHRA and CDR2 is YSYEKL. The DNA of the CDR3 is TGCGCCAGCAGCGTACAGGGAACGGAGACCCAGTACTTC. Its protein product is CASSVQGTETQYF.

The rearrangement uses TRBV19 and TRBJ1-5; D unresolved. Looked up from germline, CDR1 is LNHDA and CDR2 is SQIVND (reference sequence). Trimming took off 5 bases at V and 3 bases at J, with 8 bases between the two ends. The CDR3 is made up of 13 amino acids. Written as DNA, the CDR3 is TGTGCCAGTAGTGGGCAGCTCAATCAGCCCCAGCATTTT. Its protein is CASSGQLNQPQHF.

The chain combines TRBV11-2 with TRBJ1-3; 8 bases line up with TRBD1. V was clipped by 4 bases and J by 8 bases; unmatched bases: 7. CDR1 and CDR2 from the germline V gene are SGHAT and FQNNGV. This CDR3 is 14 amino acids long. In DNA, the CDR3 is TGTGCCAGCAGCTCGCAGACAGGGGCCGACACCATATATTTT. It translates to CASSSQTGADTIYF. Looking up the rest from reference TRBV11-2 and TRBJ1-3 gives the full variable domain: EAGVAQSPRYKIIEKRQSVAFWCNPISGHATLYWYQQILGQGPKLLIQFQNNGVVDDSQLPKDRFSAERLKGVDSTLKIQPAKLEDSAVYLCASSSQTGADTIYFGEGSWLTVV.

The chain links TRBV18 to TRBJ1-2; D may be TRBD1 (5 bases). The length of the CDR3 is 13 residues. V lost 0 bases, J lost 8 bases, and 10 bases lay in between. Germline V gene data show CDR1 as KGHSH and CDR2 as LQKENI. Here the CDR3 DNA reads TGTGCCAGCTCACCACCAAGACAGAGGGGCTACACCTTC. Protein product: CASSPPRQRGYTF.